This T cell receptor (beta chain) was identified during a study of CD8 T cells in Susac syndrome. Overall study context: At blood draw, Susac syndrome patients were therapy-naive, on corticosteroids, or on intravenous immunoglobulin alone. Study outcomes and limitations: Repertoires of Susac syndrome CD4+ T cells lacked clonal expansion.

Sequencing targeted TCR beta in T cells from blood (CD8+ and CD4+). Germline assignment: CDR1 DFQATT and CDR2 SNEGSKA (reference sequence). CDR3 size: 14 residues. With 6 bases removed from V and 2 bases from J, the gap between germline ends came to 14 bases. The RNA input was about 0.5 to 1 ug, and it was reverse transcribed with random hexamers. Across 54 Vbeta and 13 Jbeta, TCR beta CDR3 was amplified with immunoSEQ multiplex PCR. TCRdb reprocessed the immunoSEQ multiplex PCR reads via MiXCR and lists one record per CDR3 protein. The sample consists of approximately 77,000 distinct CDR3 sequences, about 92% of them appearing once. Points on this clonotype: As yet, its antigen is unknown.

Sequenced material: CD4+ T cells from PBMCs. The chain joins TRBV20-1 to TRBJ1-5, with D possibly matching TRBD1 (5 bases). The clonotype was recovered from a human donor with Susac syndrome. The CDR3 DNA follows: TGCAGTGCGCTGACCAGGGAGGGCAATCAGCCCCAGCATTTT. Its translation is CSALTREGNQPQHF.